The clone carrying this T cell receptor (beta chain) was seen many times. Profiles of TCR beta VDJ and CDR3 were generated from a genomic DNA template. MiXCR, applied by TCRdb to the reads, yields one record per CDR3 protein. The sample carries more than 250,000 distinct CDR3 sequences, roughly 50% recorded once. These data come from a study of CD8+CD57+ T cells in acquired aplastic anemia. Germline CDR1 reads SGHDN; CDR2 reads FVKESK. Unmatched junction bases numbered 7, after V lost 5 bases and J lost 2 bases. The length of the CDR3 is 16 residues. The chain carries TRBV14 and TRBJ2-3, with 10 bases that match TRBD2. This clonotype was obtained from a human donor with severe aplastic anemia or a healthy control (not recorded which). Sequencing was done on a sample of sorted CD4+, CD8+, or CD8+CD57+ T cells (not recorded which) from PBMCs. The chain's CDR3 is CASSWIAGGITDTQYF. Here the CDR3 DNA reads TGTGCCAGCAGCTGGATAGCGGGGGGAATCACAGATACGCAGTATTTT.